This T cell receptor beta chain was identified in a study of blood T cell repertoires in COVID-19 (dated by TCRdb to about 2020). In the study overall: Samples covering the acute and convalescent phases of COVID-19 were provided by collaborators in the United States, Italy and Spain. The material from the prospective study consisted of cDNA or gDNA derived from T cells, B-cell-depleted T cells, or PBMCs. Deeply sampled blood TCRbeta repertoires from subjects exposed to, actively infected with, or recovered from COVID-19 were included in the dataset. A freely available public database, intended as a resource for researchers studying the immune response to SARS-CoV-2, is where the repertoires were released. The samples were drawn from two sources: the first 160 participants of the ongoing ImmuneRACE study, and 1,200 or so subjects contributed by 6 global collaborators. Nearly every sample came with metadata listing a de-identified subject ID, COVID-19 status, age in years and sex. HLA class I and class II types, where available, came from metadata supplied by the sample provider rather than from assay-based typing. Paper-wide results and their limitations: The amount of clinical and demographic metadata varied by source and participant and was provided uncurated.

Whole blood was collected in K2EDTA tubes by collaborating institutions according to the institutions' own protocols. For TCRbeta analysis, collaborator samples were shipped as frozen whole blood, as isolated PBMCs, or as DNA extracted from either sample type. The count of this clone is one. Which antigen it targets is not known. Base qualities are missing; no much larger clone stands one base away. TCRbeta CDR3 regions were amplified from genomic DNA by means of the immunoSEQ Assay, a bias-controlled multiplex PCR. Per the original workflow: Within the assay, amplification of reference gene primers was used to estimate how many nucleated cells each sample contained. Sequence reads were collapsed and filtered to measure the absolute abundance of every unique TCRbeta CDR3 rearrangement. For each sample, productive Simpson clonality was calculated as the square root of Simpson's diversity index over productive rearrangements. As stored in TCRdb, this immuneACCESS dataset retains in-frame rearrangements with V and J assigned. A fraction of the clones does not appear; measured against another copy, unresolved V genes explain less than half of the discrepancy, and the remainder lacks a known reason. The V and J calls and clone size were taken over from that table, and D and trimming were inferred from the DNA. Recorded for this sample are about 150,000 clones; roughly three quarters of them occurred a single time. Jointly, the top ten make up about 3.9% of the sample.

Inclusive of the bounding cysteine and phenylalanine, the CDR3 is 17 residues long. This entry keeps only the CDR3 DNA: 51 bases, framed from base 1. The chain is assembled from TRBV12-2 and TRBJ2-1; no check of the table's D call, TRBD2, against the DNA was made. TRBV12-2 corresponds to a pseudogene. The sample consisted of peripheral blood. This TCR derives from a man aged 55 to 69 with acute or convalescent COVID-19. In nucleotides, the sequence is TGTGCAAGTCGCTTAGCGAGCGGGAGGGCCAACTACAATGAGCAGTTCTTC. Protein translation: CASRLASGRANYNEQFF.